This T cell receptor (beta chain) was obtained from a study of cytomegalovirus exposure and HLA in healthy donors. Germline V gene lookup returns CDR1 MNHNS and CDR2 SASEGT. This CDR3 is 14 amino acids long. Germline trimming cut 5 bases from V and 0 bases from J; bases unmatched to any gene: 4. Primers for the PCR totalled 60 Vbeta and 13 Jbeta. Only in-frame clones appear in the TCRdb table, and some are missing; sequencing was by immunoSEQ multiplex PCR. The sample table sets out roughly 120,000 clones. Sequencing was carried out using PBMCs. The TCR sequence derives from a man aged 35 to 55 in good health and CMV-seronegative. The chain is built from TRBV6-1 and TRBJ2-7, with 7 bases lining up with TRBD1. In DNA form, the CDR3 reads TGTGCCAGCAGTTCCGGGACAGCCTCCTACGAGCAGTACTTC. Protein: CASSSGTASYEQYF.